This is a list of T cell receptor beta chains from one sample in a study of shared clonotypes between healthy human individuals. Only in-frame clones appear in the TCRdb table, and some are missing; sequencing was by immunoSEQ multiplex PCR. The data contain millions of clones, around 94% of them singletons. The sample taken for sequencing was naive CD4+ T cells sorted from blood. These receptors were obtained from a man between 18 and 35 years old in good health. The CDR3 runs from the conserved cysteine through the conserved F or W. The order of the fields is clone size, D gene, V gene, J gene, CDR3 protein, CDR3 DNA. D genes are given only for firm matches. Clone size is given for some rows only: seen once, a few or many times, or a class if the clone is expanded.

once	.	TRBV18	TRBJ2-7	CASSPSDEQYF	TGTGCCAGCTCACCCTCAGACGAGCAGTACTTC
.	TRBD1	TRBV6-5	TRBJ2-7	CASSRQGKRSYEQYF	TGTGCCAGCAGTAGACAGGGGAAAAGGTCCTACGAGCAGTACTTC
once	TRBD2	TRBV19	TRBJ2-7	CASSVGLAGYEQYF	TGTGCCAGTAGTGTCGGACTAGCGGGTTACGAGCAGTACTTC
.	.	TRBV4-3	TRBJ2-2	CASSQDPPGIDTGELFF	TGCGCCAGCAGCCAAGACCCCCCCGGGATCGACACCGGGGAGCTGTTTTTT
.	TRBD1	TRBV7-6	TRBJ1-6	CASSTRDRNSPLHF	TGTGCCAGCAGCACGCGGGACAGGAATTCACCCCTCCACTTT
.	.	TRBV30	TRBJ2-7	CAWGLPWGQGLNEQYF	TGTGCCTGGGGCCTACCCTGGGGGCAGGGGTTAAACGAGCAGTACTTC
.	TRBD2	TRBV5-1	TRBJ2-5	CASIPPNGLAGQETQYF	TGCGCCAGCATACCCCCGAATGGACTAGCGGGACAAGAGACCCAGTACTTC
.	.	TRBV4-1	TRBJ1-2	CASSPILRDKLASNYGYTF	TGCGCCAGCAGCCCGATACTCCGGGACAAGCTAGCATCAAACTATGGCTACACCTTC
.	TRBD1	TRBV7-2	TRBJ2-7	CASSFGQGNYEQYF	TGTGCCAGCAGCTTCGGACAGGGTAACTACGAGCAGTACTTC
.	TRBD1	TRBV28	TRBJ2-7	CASSSTGTLEQYF	TGTGCCAGCAGTTCGACAGGGACCCTCGAGCAGTACTTC
.	TRBD2	TRBV29-1	TRBJ2-1	CSVAGGRTYNEQFF	TGCAGCGTCGCGGGCGGGAGGACTTACAATGAGCAGTTCTTC
.	.	TRBV28	TRBJ1-1	CASSIDSLEAFF	TGTGCCAGCAGCATCGACAGCCTTGAAGCTTTCTTT
.	.	TRBV27	TRBJ1-5	CASSSLLGSNQPQHF	TGTGCCAGCAGTTCCCTTCTTGGGAGCAATCAGCCCCAGCATTTT
.	.	TRBV4-1	TRBJ1-1	CASSLSTGNTEAFF	TGCGCCAGCAGCTTATCGACAGGGAACACTGAAGCTTTCTTT
.	.	TRBV6-5	TRBJ1-5	CAISEWLQPQHF	TGTGCCATCAGTGAGTGGCTGCAGCCCCAGCATTTT
.	.	TRBV28	TRBJ1-6	CASKGQGRSPLHF	TGTGCCAGCAAAGGGCAGGGTCGTTCACCCCTCCACTTT
.	.	TRBV27	TRBJ1-5	CASSLSRGEQPQHF	TGTGCCAGCAGTTTATCAAGGGGAGAGCAGCCCCAGCATTTT
.	.	TRBV7-9	TRBJ2-7	CASSPWVAYEQYF	TGTGCCAGCAGCCCCTGGGTAGCCTACGAGCAGTACTTC
.	.	TRBV5-1	TRBJ2-2	CASSPPPGELFF	TGCGCCAGCAGCCCGCCCCCCGGGGAGCTGTTTTTT
.	.	TRBV2	TRBJ2-7	CASSVQGPPYEQYF	TGTGCCAGCAGTGTACAGGGACCTCCCTACGAGCAGTACTTC
.	TRBD2	TRBV18	TRBJ2-3	CASSPIPGLAEVGGTDTQYF	TGTGCCAGCTCACCAATTCCCGGACTAGCGGAGGTGGGTGGAACAGATACGCAGTATTTT
.	.	TRBV18	TRBJ1-4	CASSPLENEKLFF	TGTGCCAGCTCACCCCTCGAGAATGAAAAACTGTTTTTT
few	.	TRBV5-1	TRBJ1-2	CASSLGVGYTF	TGCGCCAGCAGCTTGGGGGTTGGCTACACCTTC
.	.	TRBV4-1	TRBJ2-2	CASSQELFRVSTRTGELFF	TGCGCCAGCAGCCAAGAATTATTCCGGGTCAGCACCCGCACCGGGGAGCTGTTTTTT
.	TRBD2	TRBV12-5	TRBJ2-1	CASGLGVAGYNEQFF	TGTGCTAGTGGTTTGGGGGTAGCGGGATACAATGAGCAGTTCTTC
.	.	TRBV5-4	TRBJ2-2	CASSVDPGGQTGELFF	TGTGCCAGCAGCGTGGATCCGGGGGGACAAACCGGGGAGCTGTTTTTT
.	TRBD1	TRBV6-1	TRBJ2-3	CARGQDSSTDTQYF	TGTGCCAGGGGACAGGATTCTAGCACAGATACGCAGTATTTT
.	TRBD1	TRBV4-1	TRBJ2-3	CASSQTEDRAILF	TGCGCCAGCAGCCAAACTGAGGACAGGGCCATCCTTTTT
.	.	TRBV7-2	TRBJ2-7	CASSQGGAGSYEQYF	TGTGCCAGCAGCCAGGGGGGTGCGGGGTCCTACGAGCAGTACTTC
.	TRBD1	TRBV5-6	TRBJ2-5	CASSLWQGASETQYF	TGTGCCAGCAGCTTGTGGCAGGGGGCTTCAGAGACCCAGTACTTC
.	TRBD1	TRBV9	TRBJ2-2	CASTAQQGKNTGELFF	TGTGCCAGCACCGCCCAACAGGGGAAGAACACCGGGGAGCTGTTTTTT
.	.	TRBV6-6	TRBJ2-2	CASGRGLNTGELFF	TGTGCCAGTGGGAGGGGGCTAAACACCGGGGAGCTGTTTTTT
.	.	TRBV19	TRBJ2-5	CATRSATLGETQYF	TGTGCCACCAGATCAGCGACCCTGGGAGAGACCCAGTACTTC
.	.	TRBV11-3	TRBJ2-2	CASSFWNNTGELFF	TGTGCCAGCAGCTTTTGGAATAACACCGGGGAGCTGTTTTTT
.	.	TRBV18	TRBJ2-2	CASSRDGPGTGELFF	TGTGCCAGCTCTCGGGACGGGCCGGGCACCGGGGAGCTGTTTTTT
.	TRBD2	TRBV5-1	TRBJ2-7	CASSPPGLGSYEQYF	TGCGCCAGCAGCCCCCCGGGACTAGGATCCTACGAGCAGTACTTC